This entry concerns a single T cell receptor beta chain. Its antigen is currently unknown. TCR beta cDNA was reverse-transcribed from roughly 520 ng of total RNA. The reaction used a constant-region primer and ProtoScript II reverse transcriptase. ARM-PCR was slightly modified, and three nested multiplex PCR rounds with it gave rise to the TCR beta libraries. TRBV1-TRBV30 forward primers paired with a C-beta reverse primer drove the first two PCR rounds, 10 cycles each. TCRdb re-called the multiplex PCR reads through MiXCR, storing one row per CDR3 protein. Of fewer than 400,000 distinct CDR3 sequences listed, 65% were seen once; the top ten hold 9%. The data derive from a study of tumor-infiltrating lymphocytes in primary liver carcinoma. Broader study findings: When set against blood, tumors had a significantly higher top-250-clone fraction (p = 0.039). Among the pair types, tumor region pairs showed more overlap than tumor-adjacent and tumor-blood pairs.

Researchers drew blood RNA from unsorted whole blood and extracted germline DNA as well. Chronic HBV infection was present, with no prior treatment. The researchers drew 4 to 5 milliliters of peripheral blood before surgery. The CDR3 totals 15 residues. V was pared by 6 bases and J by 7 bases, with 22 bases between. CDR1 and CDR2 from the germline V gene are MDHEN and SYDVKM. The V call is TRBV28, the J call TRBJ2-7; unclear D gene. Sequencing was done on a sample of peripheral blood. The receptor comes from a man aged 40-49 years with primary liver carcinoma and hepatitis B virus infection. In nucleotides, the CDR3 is TGTGCCAGCAGGAAAACAGATTCCCCTATGAGAGAGCAGTACTTC. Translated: CASRKTDSPMREQYF.